The subject of this entry is one T cell receptor (beta chain). With a constant-region primer, TCR beta cDNA was made from 450 to 500 ng of total RNA. ARM-PCR, slightly modified, supplied the TCR beta libraries through three nested multiplex PCR rounds. Forward primers for TRBV1-TRBV30 and a C-beta reverse primer served the first two PCR rounds, at roughly 10 cycles each. TCRdb ran MiXCR on the multiplex PCR reads and lists one entry per CDR3 protein. The sample consists of about 330,000 distinct CDR3 sequences, about 65% of them appearing once. This sample is drawn from a study of tumor-infiltrating lymphocytes in primary liver carcinoma. Trimming removed 5 bases at V and 2 bases at J, with 10 bases between. CDR1 is SGHAT and CDR2 is FQNNGV in the germline V gene. The CDR3 spans 14 residues. The study extracted blood RNA from unsorted whole blood and also extracted germline DNA.

Sample: peripheral blood. This TCR derives from a man aged 35-49 years with primary liver carcinoma and hepatitis B virus infection. The chain employs TRBV11-2 and TRBJ1-5, with D possibly TRBD1 on 5 matching bases. The CDR3 loop is CASSQEGGNQPQHF. The CDR3 DNA sequence: TGTGCCAGCAGCCAAGAAGGGGGCAATCAGCCCCAGCATTTT.